This T cell receptor beta chain was sequenced in a study of prognosis after radiotherapy for stage I lung cancer. Amplification of the TCR beta CDR3 (from genomic DNA) was done by two-round multiplex PCR. Each TRBV and TRBJ gene had its own primer in the first PCR round. MiXCR, run by TCRdb on the multiplex PCR reads, gives a single entry per CDR3 protein. The repertoire holds some 20,000 distinct CDR3 sequences, approximately 39% seen once, with 57% in the top ten. Trimming took off 5 bases at V and 0 bases at J, with 14 bases between the two ends. Germline V gene data show CDR1 as KGHDR and CDR2 as SFDVKD. The CDR3 has 16 residues.

The source was PBMCs, collected before or after stereotactic body radiation therapy (not recorded which). The gene calls are TRBV24-1 and TRBJ2-3; maybe TRBD2 (6 bases). This TCR derives from a donor of 50 years or more with non-small cell lung cancer. The CDR3 nucleotides are TGTGCCACCAGTGTTAGGGACTCCGTTAGCACAGATACGCAGTATTTT. Residues: CATSVRDSVSTDTQYF.